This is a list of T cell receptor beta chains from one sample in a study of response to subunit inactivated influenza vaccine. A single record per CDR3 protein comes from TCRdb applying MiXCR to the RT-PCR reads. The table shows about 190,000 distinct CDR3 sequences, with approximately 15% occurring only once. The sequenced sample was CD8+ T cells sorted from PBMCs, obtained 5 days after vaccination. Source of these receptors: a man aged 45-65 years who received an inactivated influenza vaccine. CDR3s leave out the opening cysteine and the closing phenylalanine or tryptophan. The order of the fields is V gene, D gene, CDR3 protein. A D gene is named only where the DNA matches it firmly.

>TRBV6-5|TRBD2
ASSYPTAGGGTGELF
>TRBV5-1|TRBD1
ASTETGGRNEQF
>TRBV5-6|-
ASSSGTFYGYT
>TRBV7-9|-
ASSLAYDGTYEQY
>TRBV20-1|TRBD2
SARGILAGVYDNEQF
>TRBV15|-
ATSRQGFNEQY
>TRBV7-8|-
ASSPNYEQF
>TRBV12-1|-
ASSYTTSGTGSYEQY
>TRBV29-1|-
SVDGRGETQY
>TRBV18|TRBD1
ASSPPGQGKTQY
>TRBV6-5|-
ASSYLGSPLH
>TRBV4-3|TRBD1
ASSQEALTGGNYEQY
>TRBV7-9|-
ASSIGTVSPGELF
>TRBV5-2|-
ASKTWDIANRGFQASTDTQY
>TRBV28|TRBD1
ASSFRDRATDTQY
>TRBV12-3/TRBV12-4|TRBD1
ASSAGTGYEKLF
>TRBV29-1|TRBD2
SVLADGNTQY
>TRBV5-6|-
ASSPGGTYEQY
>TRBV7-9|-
ASSIVQAGTEQF
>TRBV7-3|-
ASSIRLEYNEQF
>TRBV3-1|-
ASSHDSSYNEQF
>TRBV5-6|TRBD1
ASSIGQGARPQH
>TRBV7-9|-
AILPGANVLT